This passage covers 10 T cell receptor beta chains from one sample sequenced in a study of blood T cell repertoires in COVID-19 (TCRdb year 2020). The library was built by means of the immunoSEQ multiplex PCR assay. The table was pulled from immuneACCESS by TCRdb, which kept in-frame rearrangements only. Such tables lose some clones; where checked, under half of the loss comes from unresolved V genes, and the rest has no known cause. The sample table shows around 19,000 clones, and 85% to 90% are seen once. The ten largest make up around 9.9% of the sample. The specimen was peripheral blood. These receptor sequences come from a human donor in a cohort sampled during active COVID-19.

The genes are TRBV19 and TRBJ2-1, with unresolved D. This CDR3 spans 15 amino acids. Deletions cut 3 bases from V and 4 bases from J, with 13 bases between. Germline V lookup: CDR1 LNHDA, CDR2 SQIVND (reference sequence). As DNA, the CDR3 is TGTGCCAGTAGTATCGATGGCACAGAATACAATGAGCAGTTCTTC. It encodes CASSIDGTEYNEQFF.

This clone has only one observation. This chain links TRBV5-1 with TRBJ1-1; 7 nucleotides agree with TRBD1. CDR3 length equals 14 residues. CDR1 and CDR2 (germline): SGHRS, YFSETQ. Germline trimming cut 5 bases from V and 0 bases from J; bases unmatched to any gene: 4. This chain's CDR3 is CASRRDRMNTEAFF. CDR3 nucleotide sequence: TGCGCCAGCAGGAGGGACAGAATGAACACTGAAGCTTTCTTT.

The CDR3 nucleotides read TGCAGTGCTAGTGCACGGACAGGTCCCGTGGGGAAACTGTTTTTT. Its translation: CSASARTGPVGKLFF. The rearrangement uses TRBV20-1 and TRBJ1-4, with 7 positions matching TRBD1. V was pared by 3 bases and J by 11 bases, with 15 bases of the junction left unmatched. The germline CDR1 and CDR2 sequences are DFQATT and SNEGSKA (reference sequence). This CDR3 contains 15 residues.

V and J are TRBV7-8 and TRBJ2-5, with D possibly being TRBD1 (5 bases). Looked up from germline, CDR1 is SGHVS and CDR2 is FQNEAQ. The CDR3 has 15 amino acids. Trimming stripped 1 base from V and 2 bases from J, with 11 bases between. This CDR3 is CASSLDSGQQETQYF. CDR3 bases: TGTGCCAGCAGCTTAGATTCAGGACAACAAGAGACCCAGTACTTC.

This chain connects TRBV2 to TRBJ1-2; 7 bases line up with TRBD1. The CDR3 is 12 amino acids. V was pared by 9 bases and J by 5 bases, with 6 bases of the junction left unmatched. Germline V lookup: CDR1 SNHLY, CDR2 FYNNEI. DNA for the CDR3: TGTGCCAGTGACCGGGACAGTTATGGCTACACCTTC. Translation gives CASDRDSYGYTF.

The V call is TRBV15, the J call TRBJ2-3; 10 nucleotides agree with TRBD2. The V segment lost 0 bases and the J segment 4 bases; nucleotides outside the gene matches: 4. Germline CDR1 and CDR2: LNHNV and YYDKDF (reference sequence). The CDR3 has 16 residues. The CDR3 reads CATSRESSGGPDTQYF. DNA for the CDR3: TGTGCCACCAGCAGAGAGTCTAGCGGGGGCCCAGATACGCAGTATTTT.

The V and J genes are TRBV7-2 and TRBJ2-3; TRBD2 matches 10 bases. Germline V gene lookup returns CDR1 SGHTA and CDR2 FQGNSA. The CDR3 has 16 residues. Trimming at V came to 1 base and at J to 2 bases, leaving 3 bases not matched to a gene. In DNA, the CDR3 is TGTGCCAGCAGCTTAGTAGCGGGAGGAAACACAGATACGCAGTATTTT. It specifies CASSLVAGGNTDTQYF.

The gene calls are TRBV4-2 and TRBJ2-3; 8 bases align to TRBD1. V lost 4 bases to trimming and J lost 2 bases; unmatched junction nucleotides: 5. Germline lookup yields CDR1 LGHNA and CDR2 YNFKEQ. This CDR3 comprises 15 residues. In DNA form, the CDR3 reads TGTGCCAGCAGCCGGGACAGGCAGATCACAGATACGCAGTATTTT. It codes for CASSRDRQITDTQYF.

This rearrangement joins TRBV18 to TRBJ1-5; D gene ambiguous. From germline, CDR1 is KGHSH and CDR2 LQKENI. Trimming shortened V by 3 bases and J by 6 bases, and 9 bases separated the two germline ends. The CDR3 contains 13 residues. The CDR3 bases are TGTGCCAGCTCACCCCACCCCGGTCAGCCCCAGCATTTT. As protein: CASSPHPGQPQHF.

This clone was observed a single time. CDR3 protein: CSVVGERTEAFF. The CDR3, as DNA: TGCAGCGTTGTGGGTGAGCGTACTGAAGCTTTCTTT. The chain carries TRBV29-1 and TRBJ1-1; D uncertain. Per germline, CDR1 SQVTM and CDR2 ANQGSEA. V gave up 4 bases and J gave up 5 bases, with 11 bases separating them. The CDR3 covers 12 residues.